A single T cell receptor beta chain is shown here with its context. The antigen remains unidentified. Between the trimmed V and J ends, which lost 2 bases and 1 base, there was a span of 15 bases. CDR1 and CDR2 (germline): MNHEY, SVGAGI. This CDR3 has 17 residues. This sample was taken from a study of yellow fever vaccine responses in identical twins. MiXCR, run by TCRdb on the RT-PCR reads, gives a single entry per CDR3 protein. The table includes more than 30,000 distinct CDR3 sequences, 45% to 65% detected once. Points from the study as a whole: On the reported evidence, twins' vaccine T cell responses seemed partly convergent and partly personalized.

This chain uses TRBV6-5 with TRBJ2-1; TRBD1 or TRBD2 may be the D gene (5 bases each). This sequence was found in a woman aged 18-35 years who received the yellow fever vaccine. The sequencing used T cells from blood (PBMCs), unsorted or a sorted subset (not recorded which), collected before or after yellow fever vaccination (not recorded which). The CDR3 DNA follows: TGTGCCAGCAGTTACGGCCCCGGGACCGGATCCTACAATGAGCAGTTCTTC. Its protein product is CASSYGPGTGSYNEQFF.